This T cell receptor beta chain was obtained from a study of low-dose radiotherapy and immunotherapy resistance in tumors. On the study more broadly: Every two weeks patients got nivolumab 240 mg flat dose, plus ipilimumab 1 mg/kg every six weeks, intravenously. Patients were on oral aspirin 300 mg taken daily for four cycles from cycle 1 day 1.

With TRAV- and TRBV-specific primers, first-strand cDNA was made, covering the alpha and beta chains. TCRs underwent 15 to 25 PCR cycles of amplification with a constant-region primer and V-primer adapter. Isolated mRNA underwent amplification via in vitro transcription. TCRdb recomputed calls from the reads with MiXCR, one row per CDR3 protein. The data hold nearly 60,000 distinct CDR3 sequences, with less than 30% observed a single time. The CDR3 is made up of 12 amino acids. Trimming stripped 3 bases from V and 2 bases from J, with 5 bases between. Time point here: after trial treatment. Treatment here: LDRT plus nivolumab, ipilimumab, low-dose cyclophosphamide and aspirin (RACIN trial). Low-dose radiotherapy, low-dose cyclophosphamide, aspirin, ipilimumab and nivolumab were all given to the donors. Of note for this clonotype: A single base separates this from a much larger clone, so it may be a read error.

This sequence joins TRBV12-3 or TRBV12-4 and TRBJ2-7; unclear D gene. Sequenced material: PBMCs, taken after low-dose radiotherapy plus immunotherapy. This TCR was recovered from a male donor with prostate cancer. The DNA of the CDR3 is TGTGCCAGCAGTTTTCAGACCTACGAGCAGTACTTC. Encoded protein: CASSFQTYEQYF.